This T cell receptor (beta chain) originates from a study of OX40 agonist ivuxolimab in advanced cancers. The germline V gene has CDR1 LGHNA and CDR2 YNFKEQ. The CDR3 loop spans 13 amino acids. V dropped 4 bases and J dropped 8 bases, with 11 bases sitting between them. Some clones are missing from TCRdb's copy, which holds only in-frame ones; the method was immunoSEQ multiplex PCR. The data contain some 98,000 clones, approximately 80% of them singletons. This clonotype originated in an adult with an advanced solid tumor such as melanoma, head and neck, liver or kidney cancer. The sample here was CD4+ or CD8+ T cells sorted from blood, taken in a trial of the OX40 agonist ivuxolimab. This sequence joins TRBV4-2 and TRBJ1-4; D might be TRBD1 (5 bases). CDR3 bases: TGTGCCAGCAGCCTGCCGGGGCGGGAAAAACTGTTTTTT. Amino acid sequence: CASSLPGREKLFF.